The sequence of this T cell receptor (beta chain) was determined in a study of T cells after somatic rescue of genetic block (dated by TCRdb to the early 2020s). Looking at the study overall: The study assessed how robust, over the long term, a T-cell system was when the system had developed through somatic rescue of a genetic block in T-cell development.

The V end loses 5 bases and the J end loses 1 base, and a stretch of 6 bases separates them. The cysteine opens and the phenylalanine closes a CDR3 of 12 amino acids. The read is trimmed to its CDR3 DNA, 36 bases read in frame from base 1. The germline V gene (reference sequence) yields MNHNY for CDR1 and SVGAGI for CDR2. The method behind the library was the immunoSEQ multiplex PCR assay. Entries here come from immuneACCESS through TCRdb and include only in-frame sequences with V and J called. Some clones fail to appear in such tables; in the studies checked, an unresolved V gene covers under half of the shortfall, and the cause of the remainder is unknown. This sample is represented by about 120,000 clones; around nine tenths of them were singletons. Roughly 1.4% of the sample lies in the top ten. About this clone itself: Its antigen specificity is not known. One base away there is no much larger clone; base qualities are not given.

This receptor was identified in a woman under 30. Sequencing was done on a sample of peripheral blood mononuclear cells (PBMCs). This receptor chain uses TRBV6-6 and TRBJ2-7; the D gene cannot be resolved reliably. The CDR3 loop reads CASSPGSYEQYF. The nucleotide sequence reads TGTGCCAGCAGTCCCGGATCCTACGAGCAGTACTTC.